The rows below give T cell receptor beta chains drawn from one sample of a study of beta chain features in type 1 diabetes. Libraries were prepared by immunoSEQ multiplex PCR; TCRdb keeps only in-frame clonotypes and omits some of them. Of about 360,000 clones detected, roughly 12% appear once; the ten largest clones hold 0.015% to 0.02%. The specimen sequenced was naive CD4+ T cells from blood. The receptor set was obtained from a man aged 18 to 29 in good health. The CDR3 runs from the conserved cysteine through the conserved F or W. Size is omitted from some rows. Given values are once, few, many or a class for expanded clones.

cdr3_aa,clone_size,v_call,j_call
CASSSGLAYSYNEQFF,NA,TRBV7-2,TRBJ2-1
CASSKGTANTGELFF,few,TRBV6-5,TRBJ2-2
CASSWDRASNQPQHF,NA,TRBV7-2,TRBJ1-5
CASSWTGTGVPYEQYF,few,TRBV28,TRBJ2-7
CASSPVEWGLASEQYF,NA,TRBV4-1,TRBJ2-7
CASSPGTGGSGANVLTF,few,TRBV18,TRBJ2-6
CASSQGRRVGTEAFF,NA,TRBV4-1,TRBJ1-1
CASSPGTGGEKLFF,few,TRBV5-7,TRBJ1-4
CASSQDNNYGYTF,NA,TRBV25-1,TRBJ1-2
CASSLVAGPYEQYF,few,TRBV7-8,TRBJ2-7
CASSLVADRSYEQYF,NA,TRBV7-2,TRBJ2-7
CASSPLGAVAGNTGELFF,NA,TRBV11-2,TRBJ2-2
CANSGGQMNTEAFF,NA,TRBV2,TRBJ1-1
CASSYRTGSSSEQYF,NA,TRBV14,TRBJ2-7
CSVEPLWKGAFTF,NA,TRBV29-1,TRBJ1-2
CASSLDRGQGTEAFF,NA,TRBV5-6,TRBJ1-1
CAGGNNYYGYTF,few,TRBV28,TRBJ1-2
CSVEIRFSGSPDTQYF,few,TRBV29-1,TRBJ2-3
CASSYTRGGTEAFF,few,TRBV7-9,TRBJ1-1